Each of the 2 T cell receptor beta chains below was sequenced from the same sample in a study of CXCR3-negative and CXCR3-positive naive CD8 T cells (dated by TCRdb to between 2018 and 2021). Findings and caveats that apply to the study as a whole: Compared with CXCR3-negative naive cells, CXCR3-positive naive cells had TRB CDR3s with higher hydrophobicity (lower Kidera factor 4), lower energy, and higher strength and volume indices.

Their cognate antigens are unknown. TCRdb records NextSeq 550 as the sequencer. The Human TCR Profiling Kit (MiLaboratory) was used to prepare UMI-labeled 5' RACE TRB cDNA libraries. The reads, reprocessed by TCRdb, yield one row per CDR3 protein sequence and no DNA. The sample table on file contains about 110,000 distinct CDR3 sequences. The ten largest make up more than 0.3% of the sample. The specimen was naive CXCR3+ CD8+ T cells from blood. This sample's cell subset or site label indicates: CD45RO-CCR7+CD27+CD95- naive CD8+ T cells expressing CXCR3 (TNR3+). All receptors come from a human donor in good health. Some clones in this sample may be carry-over from other donors' samples.

This sequence joins TRBV9 and TRBJ2-1; TCRdb picks TRBD2, but there is no DNA to check that call. This CDR3 region has 15 residues. The germline V gene encodes CDR1 SGDLS and CDR2 YYNGEE. The CDR3 is CASSPWTSGNNEQFF.

The chain links TRBV7-9 to TRBJ2-7. This CDR3 is built from 15 residues. Germline V gene lookup returns CDR1 SEHNR and CDR2 FQNEAQ (reference sequence). The CDR3 loop is CASSLAREETYEQYF.